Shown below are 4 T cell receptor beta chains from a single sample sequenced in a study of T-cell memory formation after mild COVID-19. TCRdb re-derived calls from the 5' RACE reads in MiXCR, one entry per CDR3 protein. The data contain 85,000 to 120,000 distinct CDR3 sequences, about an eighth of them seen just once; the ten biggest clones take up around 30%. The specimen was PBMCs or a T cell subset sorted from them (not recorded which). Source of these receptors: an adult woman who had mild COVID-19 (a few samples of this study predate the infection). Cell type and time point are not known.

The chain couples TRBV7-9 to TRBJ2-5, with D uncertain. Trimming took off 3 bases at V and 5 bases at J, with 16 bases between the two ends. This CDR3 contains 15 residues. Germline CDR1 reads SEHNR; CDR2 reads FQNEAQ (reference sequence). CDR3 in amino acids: CASSFSLLAAETQYF. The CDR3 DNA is TGTGCCAGCAGCTTTTCCCTCTTGGCAGCGGAGACCCAGTACTTC.

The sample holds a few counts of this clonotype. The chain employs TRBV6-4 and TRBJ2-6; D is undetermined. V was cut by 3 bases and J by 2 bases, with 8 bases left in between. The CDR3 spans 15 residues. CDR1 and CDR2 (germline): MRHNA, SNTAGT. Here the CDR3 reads CASSEDGAGANVLTF. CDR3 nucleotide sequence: TGTGCCAGCAGTGAAGACGGCGCTGGGGCCAACGTCCTGACTTTC.

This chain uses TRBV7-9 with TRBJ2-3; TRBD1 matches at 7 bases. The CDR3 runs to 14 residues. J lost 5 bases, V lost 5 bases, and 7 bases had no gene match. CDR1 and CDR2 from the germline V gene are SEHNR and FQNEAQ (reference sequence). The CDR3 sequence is CASSQTGFGDTQYF. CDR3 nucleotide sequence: TGTGCCAGCAGCCAGACAGGGTTTGGAGATACGCAGTATTTT.

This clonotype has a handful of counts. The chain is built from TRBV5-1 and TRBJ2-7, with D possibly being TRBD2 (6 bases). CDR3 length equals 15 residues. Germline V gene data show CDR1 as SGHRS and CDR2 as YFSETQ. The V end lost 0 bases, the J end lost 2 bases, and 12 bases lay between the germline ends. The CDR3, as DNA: TGCGCCAGCAGCTTGGCCGGGCGGGATACCTACGAGCAGTACTTC. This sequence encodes CASSLAGRDTYEQYF. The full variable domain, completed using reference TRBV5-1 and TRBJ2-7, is KAGVTQTPRYLIKTRGQQVTLSCSPISGHRSVSWYQQTPGQGLQFLFEYFSETQRNKGNFPGRFSGRQFSNSRSEMNVSTLELGDSALYLCASSLAGRDTYEQYFGPGTRLTVT.